This T cell receptor beta chain was profiled in a study of T cell responses to AZD1222 COVID-19 vaccine. Study results and caveats: AZD1222 recipients seropositive at baseline numbered only 5 to 7. White British ancestry dominated among donors, who included more females, and clonal diversity was possibly underestimated. None of the repertoires were sampled until the peak T cell response had passed.

Method: immunoSEQ multiplex PCR; TCRdb's copy keeps in-frame clones and lacks some. The sample carries about 120,000 clones, approximately 86% recorded once. Investigators merged groups given second doses at roughly 4 or roughly 12 weeks. A word on this clone: Its antigen is currently unknown.

The sequence was collected from an adult who received the AZD1222 COVID-19 vaccine. This sample comprised peripheral blood, obtained 28 days after the second AZD1222 dose.

The CDR3 bases are TGCAGCGTCCACCGGGACGGACGGCACTATGGCTACACCTTC. Protein product: CSVHRDGRHYGYTF. The chain has TRBV29-1 and TRBJ1-2, with D possibly TRBD1 on 5 matching bases. The V and J ends lost 6 bases and 3 bases respectively, with 17 bases between them. The CDR3 extends over 14 amino acids. The germline V gene has CDR1 SQVTM and CDR2 ANQGSEA.